Shown below are 18 T cell receptor beta chains from a single sample sequenced in a study of T-cell reconstitution after alpha-beta-depleted transplantation in children. Preparation of the TCRbeta library used unique molecular identifiers. TCRdb analysed the PCR reads with MiXCR anew, one entry per CDR3 protein. The sample holds about 640,000 distinct CDR3 sequences, around a sixth seen once. Sequences were derived from PBMCs from the stem cell graft donor, sampled from the stem cell graft. These receptors all come from a human donor who donated a stem cell graft to a child with acute myeloid leukemia.

The chain carries TRBV7-6 and TRBJ2-3; 7 nucleotides match TRBD2. The V gene's germline CDR1 is SGHVS and CDR2 FNYEAQ. Losses at the gene ends were 6 bases for V and 3 bases for J; bases not matched to a gene: 6. The CDR3 extends over 14 amino acids. The CDR3 nucleotides read TGTGCCAGCAGTGGGGCGGGGGTTACAGATACGCAGTATTTT. Translating gives CASSGAGVTDTQYF.

About this clonotype: A read error may be the cause here, since a much bigger clone is one base away. V is TRBV4-3 and J is TRBJ2-3; maybe TRBD1 (6 bases). Germline CDR1 is LGHNA and CDR2 is YSLEER. The CDR3 is 19 amino acids. V was trimmed by 0 bases and J by 2 bases, leaving 21 bases between them. In DNA form, the CDR3 reads TGCGCCAGCAGCCAAGAGGGGGCGGCAGGCGGGCTGGCCACAGATACGCAGTATTTT. This gives the protein CASSQEGAAGGLATDTQYF.

There are many counts of this clonotype. This rearrangement joins TRBV20-1 to TRBJ2-1, with TRBD2 identical over 7 bases. Germline lookup yields CDR1 DFQATT and CDR2 SNEGSKA (reference sequence). Germline trimming cut 0 bases from V and 4 bases from J; bases unmatched to any gene: 12. The CDR3 is 17 amino acids. This CDR3 is CSARDFRPASGYNEQFF. The CDR3 DNA follows: TGCAGTGCTAGAGATTTTAGGCCGGCTAGCGGATACAATGAGCAGTTCTTC.

In its sample, this clonotype was seen many times. V usage is TRBV29-1 and J usage is TRBJ1-4, with D hard to call. The CDR3 is 14 amino acids. V lost 0 bases and J 4 bases, leaving 9 bases between the germline ends. The V gene's germline CDR1 is SQVTM and CDR2 ANQGSEA. The CDR3 here is CSVEDGSYNEKLFF. The CDR3 DNA reads TGCAGCGTTGAAGATGGCAGTTATAATGAAAAACTGTTTTTT.

This clonotype was recorded many times. The chain recombines TRBV12-3 or TRBV12-4 with TRBJ1-1, with D uncertain. Trimming removed 6 bases from V and 7 bases from J, with 15 bases in between. CDR3 length: 13 residues. CDR3 DNA sequence: TGTGCCAGCAGGCCATACACGGTGGATGAAGCTTTCTTT. This translates into CASRPYTVDEAFF.

This rearrangement joins TRBV24-1 to TRBJ2-2; 9 bases are a match to TRBD2. The CDR3 is made up of 17 amino acids. Germline V gives CDR1 KGHDR, CDR2 SFDVKD. The junction had 14 bases not matched to a gene; V was cut back by 4 bases and J by 9 bases. The CDR3 region is CATSDVTEAGGPRELFF. The CDR3 nucleotides are TGTGCCACCAGTGACGTAACGGAGGCGGGGGGGCCCCGGGAGCTGTTTTTT.

The sample holds many counts of this clonotype. The chain joins TRBV10-3 to TRBJ1-1; the match to TRBD1 covers 7 bases. With V trimmed by 4 bases and J by 1 base, 3 bases remained unmatched. This CDR3 region has 14 residues. Germline values: CDR1 ENHRY, CDR2 SYGVKD. As DNA, the CDR3 is TGTGCCATCAGTGGTACAGGGGAGAACACTGAAGCTTTCTTT. Its protein is CAISGTGENTEAFF.

The CDR3 bases are TGCGCCAGTACCGACATTCAGGGGGGTCAAGAGACCCAGTACTTC. This encodes CASTDIQGGQETQYF. This chain links TRBV5-1 with TRBJ2-5; D perhaps matches TRBD1 (7 bases). There are 15 residues in the CDR3. Germline values: CDR1 SGHRS, CDR2 YFSETQ. Trimming took 8 bases from V and 2 from J, leaving 19 bases between them.

This clonotype was seen repeatedly, ten times or more. The rearrangement joins TRBV13 to TRBJ1-1; a possible D gene is TRBD1 (5 bases). This CDR3 region has 15 residues. V lost 5 bases to trimming and J lost 4 bases, with 17 bases between them. Germline V gene data show CDR1 as PRHDT and CDR2 as FYEKMQ (reference sequence). The CDR3 DNA is TGTGCCAGCAGCCCCATGGGACTCACGGGCACTGAAGCTTTCTTT. Translating it yields CASSPMGLTGTEAFF.

This clonotype has more than one count but fewer than ten. The gene calls are TRBV5-5 and TRBJ1-3; D not resolved. The ends were cut back, 0 bases at V and 2 bases at J, with 9 bases in the middle. The CDR3 spans 15 residues. The germline CDR1 and CDR2 sequences are SGHKS and YYEKEE (reference sequence). This CDR3 reads CASSLGAEAGNTIYF. CDR3 DNA sequence: TGTGCCAGCAGCTTGGGTGCGGAGGCTGGAAACACCATATATTTT.

This clonotype was seen a few times. The gene calls are TRBV5-1 and TRBJ2-1; weak D call: TRBD2 (5 bases). The V gene's germline CDR1 is SGHRS and CDR2 YFSETQ. The CDR3 is 15 residues long. Trimming removed 1 base from V and 4 bases from J, with 12 bases in between. CDR3: CASSLSPERYNEQFF. CDR3 in DNA: TGCGCCAGCAGCTTGAGCCCCGAGCGGTACAATGAGCAGTTCTTC.

The chain has TRBV7-2 and TRBJ1-4; possibly TRBD1 for D (5 bases). V lost 3 bases to trimming and J lost 6 bases, with 11 bases between them. This CDR3 has 14 residues. The V gene's germline CDR1 is SGHTA and CDR2 FQGNSA. CDR3 protein: CASSFGTWDEKLFF. CDR3 bases: TGTGCCAGCAGCTTCGGGACTTGGGATGAAAAACTGTTTTTT.

The chain uses TRBV20-1 and TRBJ2-7, with no clear D. The V end lost 3 bases, the J end lost 3 bases, and 12 bases lay between the germline ends. CDR1 and CDR2 (germline): DFQATT, SNEGSKA (reference sequence). The CDR3 has 13 residues. CDR3 nucleotides: TGCAGTGCTAGTGGTCACGGCCGCTACGAGCAGTACTTC. This translates into CSASGHGRYEQYF.

This clonotype was detected ten times or more. The chain joins TRBV7-2 to TRBJ1-3; D remains ambiguous. The V gene lost 1 base and the J gene lost 0 bases, with 7 bases spanning the gap. The CDR3 consists of 15 residues. In germline, CDR1 is SGHTA, CDR2 FQGNSA. The CDR3 here is CASSLEASSGNTIYF. The CDR3 nucleotides read TGTGCCAGCAGCTTAGAGGCCAGCTCTGGAAACACCATATATTTT.

DNA of the CDR3: TGTGCCAGCGGGATACAGGGAAACGATTTATATGGCTACACCTTC. As protein: CASGIQGNDLYGYTF. The gene calls are TRBV7-9 and TRBJ1-2, with a tentative D call TRBD1 (6 bases). Trimming shortened V by 8 bases and J by 5 bases, and 21 bases separated the two germline ends. Germline-derived CDR1 and CDR2 are SEHNR and FQNEAQ (reference sequence). The CDR3 is 15 residues long.

The gene calls are TRBV27 and TRBJ2-1, with D unclear. The CDR3 loop spans 13 amino acids. The germline V gene encodes CDR1 MNHEY and CDR2 SMNVEV (reference sequence). V gave up 4 bases and J gave up 8 bases, with 12 bases separating them. CDR3 coding DNA: TGTGCCAGCAGTTCACAGCGATCCGATGAGCAGTTCTTC. Translation: CASSSQRSDEQFF.

This clonotype has a count of ten or more. The J gene is TRBJ2-5, the V gene TRBV29-1, with 9 bases lining up with TRBD1. The CDR3 covers 15 residues. Looked up from germline, CDR1 is SQVTM and CDR2 is ANQGSEA. V trimming: 4 bases; J trimming: 5 bases; junction bases outside the gene matches: 11. The DNA for the CDR3 is TGCAGCGTTGTCCCGATTCAGACAGGGGGGGAGACCCAGTACTTC. This sequence encodes CSVVPIQTGGETQYF. The full variable domain, its missing parts supplied by reference TRBV29-1 and TRBJ2-5, is SAVISQKPSRDICQRGTSLTIQCQVDSQVTMMFWYRQQPGQSLTLIATANQGSEATYESGFVIDKFPISRPNLTFSTLTVSNMSPEDSSIYLCSVVPIQTGGETQYFGPGTRLLVL.

The table lists this clonotype with many counts. V usage is TRBV20-1 and J usage is TRBJ1-5; weak D call: TRBD1 (6 bases). V lost 5 bases and J 6 bases, leaving 17 bases between the germline ends. The length of the CDR3 is 14 residues. Per the germline V gene, CDR1 is DFQATT and CDR2 is SNEGSKA (reference sequence). CDR3: CSAPLGAGGQPQHF. The DNA for the CDR3 is TGCAGTGCTCCCCTGGGGGCTGGAGGTCAGCCCCAGCATTTT.